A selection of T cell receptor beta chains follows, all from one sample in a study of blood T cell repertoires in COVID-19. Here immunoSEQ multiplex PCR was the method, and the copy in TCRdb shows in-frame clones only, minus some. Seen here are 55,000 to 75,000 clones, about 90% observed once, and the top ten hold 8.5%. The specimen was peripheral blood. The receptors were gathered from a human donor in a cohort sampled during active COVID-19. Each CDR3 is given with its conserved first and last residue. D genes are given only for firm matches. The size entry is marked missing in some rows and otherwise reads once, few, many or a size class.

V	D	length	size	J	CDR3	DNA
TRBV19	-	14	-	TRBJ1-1	CASSILLMNTEAFF	TGTGCCAGTAGCATACTCTTAATGAACACTGAAGCTTTCTTT
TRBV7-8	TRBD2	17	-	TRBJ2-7	CASSPGTSGFYPYEQYF	TGTGCCAGCAGCCCCGGGACTAGCGGGTTCTACCCCTACGAGCAGTACTTC
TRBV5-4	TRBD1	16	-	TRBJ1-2	CASSPAGGLGYYGYTF	TGTGCCAGCAGCCCCGCAGGGGGCCTGGGGTACTATGGCTACACCTTC
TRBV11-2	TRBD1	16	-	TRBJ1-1	CASSSPRDRANTEAFF	TGTGCCAGCAGCTCACCCCGGGACAGGGCTAACACTGAAGCTTTCTTT
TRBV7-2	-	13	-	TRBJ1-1	CASSWGLRTEAFF	TGTGCCAGCAGCTGGGGACTCCGGACTGAAGCTTTCTTT
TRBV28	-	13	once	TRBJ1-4	CASSTGGNEKLFF	TGTGCCAGCTCTACGGGGGGTAATGAAAAACTGTTTTTT
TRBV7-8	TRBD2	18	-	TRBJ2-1	CASSLIARAGGNYNEQFF	TGTGCCAGCAGCTTAATAGCCCGGGCGGGGGGCAACTACAATGAGCAGTTCTTC
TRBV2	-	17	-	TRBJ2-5	CASSESGRRGWGETQYF	TGTGCCAGCAGTGAATCGGGGCGCAGGGGTTGGGGGGAGACCCAGTACTTC
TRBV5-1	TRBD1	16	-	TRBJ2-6	CASSWTGGSGANVLTF	TGCGCCAGCAGCTGGACAGGGGGATCTGGGGCCAACGTCCTGACTTTC
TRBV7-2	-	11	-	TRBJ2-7	CASSITYEQYF	TGTGCCAGCAGCATTACCTACGAGCAGTACTTC
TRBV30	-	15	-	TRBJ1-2	CAWSARVLGADGYTF	TGTGCCTGGAGTGCCCGGGTATTGGGGGCGGATGGCTACACCTTC
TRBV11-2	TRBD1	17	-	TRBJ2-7	CASSLDDRDRGLYEQYF	TGTGCCAGCAGCTTAGATGATCGCGACAGGGGACTCTACGAGCAGTACTTC
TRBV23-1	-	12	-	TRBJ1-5	CASSPLPKSQHF	TGCGCCAGCAGTCCCCTTCCTAAGTCCCAGCATTTT
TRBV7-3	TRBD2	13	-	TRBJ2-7	CASSPNSGGEQYF	TGTGCCAGCAGCCCCAATAGCGGGGGAGAGCAGTACTTC
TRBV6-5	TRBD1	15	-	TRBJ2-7	CASSYSGTAPYEQYF	TGTGCCAGCAGTTACTCGGGGACAGCGCCCTACGAGCAGTACTTC
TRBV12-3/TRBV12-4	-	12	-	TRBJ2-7	CASSLNSLEQYF	TGTGCCAGCAGTTTAAACAGCCTCGAGCAGTACTTC
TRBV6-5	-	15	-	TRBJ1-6	CASSSREGKKSPLHF	TGTGCCAGCAGTTCTAGGGAGGGTAAGAAGTCACCCCTCCACTTT
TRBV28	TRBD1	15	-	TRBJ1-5	CASSLVRRGHQPQHF	TGTGCCAGCAGTTTAGTGAGGAGGGGGCATCAGCCCCAGCATTTT
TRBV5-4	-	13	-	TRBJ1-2	CATRGGVGYGYTF	TGTGCCACCCGTGGGGGGGTAGGTTATGGCTACACCTTC
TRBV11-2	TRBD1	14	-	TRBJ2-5	CASSRTGAAETQYF	TGTGCCAGCAGTCGAACAGGGGCGGCGGAGACCCAGTACTTC
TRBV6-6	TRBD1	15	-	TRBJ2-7	CASSKNRDRRHEQYF	TGTGCCAGCAGTAAAAACCGGGACAGGCGCCACGAGCAGTACTTC
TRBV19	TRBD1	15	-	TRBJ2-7	CASSMPGTGDSEQYF	TGTGCCAGTAGTATGCCGGGAACAGGGGATAGTGAGCAGTACTTC
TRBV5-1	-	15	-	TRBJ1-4	CASSLWTAANEKLFF	TGCGCCAGCAGCCTATGGACAGCGGCAAATGAAAAACTGTTTTTT
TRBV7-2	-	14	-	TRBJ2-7	CASSSTRGSYEQYF	TGTGCCAGCAGCTCGACACGGGGTTCATACGAGCAGTACTTC